A single sample gave rise to the 21 T cell receptor beta chains below, sequenced in a study of blood T cells in healthy people across ages. For the second PCR, which ran for about 6 to 12 cycles, a sample-barcoded 5' primer and a J-beta primer mix were used. TCRdb used MiXCR to reprocess the 5' RACE reads, holding one entry per CDR3 protein. The sample lists 600,000 to 650,000 distinct CDR3 sequences, roughly three fifths seen once, with about two fifths in the top ten. Sequences were obtained from blood. All receptors derive from a man aged 60-69 years in good health.

This clonotype was detected a few times. The rearrangement joins TRBV9 to TRBJ2-4; 10 bases align to TRBD2. J was trimmed by 8 bases and V by 3 bases; bases with no gene match: 11. This CDR3 has 16 amino acids. Germline V gene sequence: CDR1 SGDLS, CDR2 YYNGEE. The CDR3 DNA reads TGTGCCAGCAGCGGGAGAAGGCTAGCGGGGGCGGACATTCAGTACTTC. It yields the protein CASSGRRLAGADIQYF.

This clonotype was detected only a few times. The J gene is TRBJ1-2, the V gene TRBV7-9; maybe TRBD1 (5 bases). Trimming removed 3 bases from V and 4 bases from J, with 9 bases in between. This CDR3 region has 13 residues. The V gene's germline CDR1 is SEHNR and CDR2 FQNEAQ (reference sequence). The CDR3 spells CASSFTGSYGYTF. CDR3 DNA sequence: TGTGCCAGCAGCTTTACAGGTAGCTATGGCTACACCTTC.

There are a few counts of this clonotype. The V and J genes are TRBV20-1 and TRBJ2-3, with 8 bases that match TRBD2. Looked up from germline, CDR1 is DFQATT and CDR2 is SNEGSKA (reference sequence). Germline trimming cut 0 bases from V and 8 bases from J; bases unmatched to any gene: 7. This CDR3 contains 14 residues. CDR3 sequence reads: CSARDLAGGRTQYF. The CDR3 DNA follows: TGCAGTGCTAGAGATCTAGCGGGCGGACGTACGCAGTATTTT.

The chain employs TRBV19 and TRBJ2-5; the D gene is possibly TRBD2 (5 bases). The length of the CDR3 is 14 residues. V gave up 4 bases and J gave up 5 bases, with 14 bases separating them. CDR1 and CDR2 from the germline V gene are LNHDA and SQIVND (reference sequence). CDR3 nucleotide sequence: TGTGCCAGTAGTACGGGGTTCCCCGGGGAGACCCAGTACTTC. Encoded protein: CASSTGFPGETQYF.

The rearrangement uses TRBV4-1 and TRBJ1-6; possibly TRBD1 for D (5 bases). The germline gives CDR1 MGHRA, CDR2 YSYEKL. The V end lost 4 bases, the J end lost 0 bases, and 16 bases lay between the germline ends. The CDR3 runs to 18 residues. The CDR3 is CASSPSQGASSYNSPLHF. CDR3 nucleotide sequence: TGCGCCAGCAGCCCATCTCAGGGAGCCAGCTCCTATAATTCACCCCTCCACTTT.

The chain uses TRBV20-1 and TRBJ1-5, with D possibly TRBD1 on 6 matching bases. The V end was cut by 6 bases, the J end by 7 bases, with 19 bases between. The CDR3 has 14 residues. CDR1 and CDR2 (germline): DFQATT, SNEGSKA (reference sequence). DNA for the CDR3: TGCAGTGCATCGTCCGGGACACCGTCCCAGCCCCAGCATTTT. The encoded protein is CSASSGTPSQPQHF.

The chain employs TRBV20-1 and TRBJ2-3; D may match TRBD1 or TRBD2 (5 bases each). The CDR3 sequence is 15 residues long. V lost 6 bases to trimming and J lost 2 bases, with 18 bases between them. Germline CDR1 is DFQATT and CDR2 is SNEGSKA (reference sequence). The CDR3, as DNA: TGCAGTGCCCCGGGACCCCTAAAAGCCACAGATACGCAGTATTTT. This translates into CSAPGPLKATDTQYF.

The chain couples TRBV29-1 to TRBJ2-7, with D unclear. The CDR3 spans 13 residues. V shed 4 bases and J shed 1 base, with 11 bases lying between them. The V gene's germline CDR1 is SQVTM and CDR2 ANQGSEA. Here the CDR3 reads CSVGSGSSYEQYF. In nucleotides, the CDR3 is TGCAGCGTTGGATCGGGCAGTTCCTACGAGCAGTACTTC.

The chain joins TRBV7-2 to TRBJ2-7; maybe TRBD1 (8 bases). The germline V gene has CDR1 SGHTA and CDR2 FQGNSA. The CDR3 is made up of 14 amino acids. The ends were cut back, 6 bases at V and 4 bases at J, with 16 bases in the middle. As DNA, the CDR3 is TGTGCCAGCAGGGCGGACAGGGAGGGTTACGAGCAGTACTTC. Amino acids: CASRADREGYEQYF.

This sequence joins TRBV9 and TRBJ2-7, with D tentatively TRBD1 or TRBD2 (5 bases each). The CDR3 has 14 amino acids. V was trimmed by 2 bases and J by 0 bases, leaving 9 bases between them. CDR1 and CDR2 (germline): SGDLS, YYNGEE. The CDR3 region has the DNA TGTGCCAGCAGCGTCCTGGGGACCTCCTACGAGCAGTACTTC. Its translation is CASSVLGTSYEQYF.

CDR3 DNA: TGTGCCAGCATTCTCGGACAGGGGGCTTCTGGGGCCAACGTCCTGACTTTC. Translation gives CASILGQGASGANVLTF. The chain is built from TRBV6-5 and TRBJ2-6; 11 nucleotides line up with TRBD1. This CDR3 spans 17 amino acids. CDR1 and CDR2 from the germline V gene are MNHEY and SVGAGI. V trimming: 7 bases; J trimming: 1 base; junction bases outside the gene matches: 6.

This chain links TRBV20-1 with TRBJ2-3, with 8 positions matching TRBD2. In germline, CDR1 is DFQATT, CDR2 SNEGSKA (reference sequence). The CDR3 has 15 residues. The junction had 5 bases not matched to a gene; V was cut back by 0 bases and J by 3 bases. The CDR3 sequence: CSAREVGGATDTQYF. The CDR3 DNA sequence: TGCAGTGCTAGAGAAGTCGGGGGGGCTACAGATACGCAGTATTTT.

Note on this clonotype: The junction does not match germline at one end; this may be a read error. The chain carries TRBV10-2 and TRBJ2-1, with 8 bases identical to TRBD2. The CDR3 loop spans 18 amino acids. CDR1 and CDR2 (germline): WSHSY, SAAADI. Here the CDR3 reads CAGSGDTTGTSSYNEQFF. The CDR3, as DNA: TGCGCCGGCAGTGGGGATACCACCGGGACTAGCTCCTACAATGAGCAGTTCTTC.

This clonotype was seen repeatedly, ten times or more. This sequence joins TRBV28 and TRBJ2-3; D is ambiguous. V gave up 3 bases and J gave up 3 bases, with 10 bases separating them. CDR3 length equals 14 residues. Germline V gives CDR1 MDHEN, CDR2 SYDVKM. This CDR3 reads CASSFLSGTDTQYF. CDR3 DNA sequence: TGTGCCAGCAGTTTCCTCTCCGGGACAGATACGCAGTATTTT. Together with reference TRBV28 and TRBJ2-3, the CDR3 gives the full variable domain: DVKVTQSSRYLVKRTGEKVFLECVQDMDHENMFWYRQDPGLGLRLIYFSYDVKMKEKGDIPEGYSVSREKKERFSLILESASTNQTSMYLCASSFLSGTDTQYFGPGTRLTVL.

This CDR3 is CASTSGTASYEQYF. The CDR3 DNA reads as TGTGCCAGCACCTCCGGGACAGCCTCCTACGAGCAGTACTTC. The gene calls are TRBV5-6 and TRBJ2-7, with 7 bases identical to TRBD1. Germline V gene lookup returns CDR1 SGHDT and CDR2 YYEEEE. V trimming: 6 bases; J trimming: 0 bases; junction bases outside the gene matches: 6. CDR3 length: 14 amino acids.

The genes are TRBV7-2 and TRBJ2-7; 8 bases line up with TRBD2. TRBJ2-5 explains the end of the DNA better; the J call may be wrong. The CDR3 loop spans 15 amino acids. The germline gives CDR1 SGHTA, CDR2 FQGNSA. CDR3 in amino acids: CASSFSGTLQETQYF. CDR3 nucleotide sequence: TGTGCCAGCAGTTTTAGCGGGACCCTCCAAGAGACCCAGTACTTC.

Many counts were recorded for this clonotype. The junction does not match germline at one end; this may be a read error. The chain employs TRBV5-1 and TRBJ2-3; no firm D call. The CDR3 runs 12 residues. Germline V gene data show CDR1 as SGHRS and CDR2 as YFSETQ. The CDR3 nucleotides read TGTGCCAGCAGTTTAGTGGGAGATACGCAGTATTTT. Translation: CASSLVGDTQYF.

The chain uses TRBV2 and TRBJ2-2, with 11 bases that match TRBD2. This CDR3 spans 16 amino acids. Looked up from germline, CDR1 is SNHLY and CDR2 is FYNNEI. Germline trimming cut 7 bases from V and 0 bases from J; bases unmatched to any gene: 4. Here the CDR3 DNA reads TGTGCCAGCACGCGACTAGCGGGGACGAACACCGGGGAGCTGTTTTTT. Its translation: CASTRLAGTNTGELFF.

This chain connects TRBV18 to TRBJ1-1, with 9 bases fitting TRBD1. The trim removed 3 bases at V and 3 bases at J, leaving 11 bases unmatched. Germline V CDR1 and CDR2: KGHSH, LQKENI. The CDR3 has 17 residues. Here the CDR3 reads CASSPLATGGSDTEAFF. The CDR3 bases are TGTGCCAGCTCACCTCTTGCGACAGGGGGTTCGGACACTGAAGCTTTCTTT.

The chain combines TRBV25-1 with TRBJ1-3; D remains unclear. The CDR3 is made up of 12 amino acids. Trimming cost V 3 bases and J 2 bases, with 2 bases left between them. In germline, CDR1 is MGHDK, CDR2 SYGVNS. The CDR3 DNA is TGTGCCAGCAGTGAGGCTGGAAACACCATATATTTT. This translates into CASSEAGNTIYF.

The chain carries TRBV20-1 and TRBJ2-5; the D is unclear. Germline CDR1 DFQATT, CDR2 SNEGSKA (reference sequence). V was shortened by 6 bases and J by 3 bases, with 11 bases between the two germline ends. The CDR3 has 12 amino acids. Here the CDR3 DNA reads TGCAGTGCGGGGTGGGGTGAAGAGACCCAGTACTTC. Residues: CSAGWGEETQYF.